This TCR beta chain was recorded in a study of blood T cell repertoires in COVID-19. At the level of the study: COVID-19 samples from acute and convalescent phases originated in the United States, Italy and Spain. PBMCs, B-cell-depleted T cells, or T cells provided the cDNA or gDNA that made up the material.

CDR3 length equals 15 residues. Trimming removed 4 bases at V and 2 bases at J, with 13 bases between. The germline V gene encodes CDR1 SGHRS and CDR2 YFSETQ. Per the original data handling: Researchers report that nucleated cell counts were estimated from reference gene primer amplification. Generated by immunoSEQ multiplex PCR, the TCRdb table keeps only in-frame clones and is missing some. That table gives V, J and clone size, and the DNA gave D and trimming. The sample lists 93,000 or so clones; approximately 80% were seen once. The chain has TRBV5-1 and TRBJ1-3, with D perhaps TRBD1 (5 bases). This TCR was recovered from a human donor in a cohort sampled during active or convalescent COVID-19. The specimen sequenced was peripheral blood. CDR3: CASSLGTVAGNTIYF. Written as DNA, the CDR3 is TGCGCCAGCAGCCTGGGGACTGTAGCTGGAAACACCATATATTTT.